This T cell receptor beta chain was observed in a study of shared clonotypes between healthy human individuals. The method was immunoSEQ multiplex PCR; TCRdb's version includes in-frame clones alone and lacks a portion of them. This repertoire shows about 470,000 clones, about 85% found once; its top ten account for roughly 13%. The CDR3 spans 14 residues. V lost 1 base to trimming and J lost 3 bases, with 11 bases between them. From germline, CDR1 is SGHNT and CDR2 YYREEE (reference sequence). This clone was observed many times. The specimen was PBMCs. The chain links TRBV5-4 to TRBJ2-7; TRBD1 might be the D (6 bases). This TCR was recovered from a woman in her thirties or forties in good health. Some clones in this sample may be carry-over from other donors' samples. CDR3: CASSLMGHRYEQYF. CDR3 coding DNA: TGTGCCAGCAGCTTGATGGGACATCGCTACGAGCAGTACTTC.